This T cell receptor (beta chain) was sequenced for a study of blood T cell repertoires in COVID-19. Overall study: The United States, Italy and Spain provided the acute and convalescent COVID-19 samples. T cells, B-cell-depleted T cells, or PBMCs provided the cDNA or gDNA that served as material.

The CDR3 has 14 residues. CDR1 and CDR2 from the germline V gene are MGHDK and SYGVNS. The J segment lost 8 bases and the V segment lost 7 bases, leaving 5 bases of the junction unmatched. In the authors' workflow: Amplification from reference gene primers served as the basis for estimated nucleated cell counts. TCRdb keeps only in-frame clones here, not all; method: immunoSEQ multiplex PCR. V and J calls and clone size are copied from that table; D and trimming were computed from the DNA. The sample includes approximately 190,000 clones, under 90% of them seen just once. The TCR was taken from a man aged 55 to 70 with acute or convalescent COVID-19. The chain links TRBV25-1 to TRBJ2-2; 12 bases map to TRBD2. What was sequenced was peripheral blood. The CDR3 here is CASTLAGGRGELFF. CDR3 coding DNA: TGTGCCAGCACACTAGCGGGAGGAAGAGGGGAGCTGTTTTTT.